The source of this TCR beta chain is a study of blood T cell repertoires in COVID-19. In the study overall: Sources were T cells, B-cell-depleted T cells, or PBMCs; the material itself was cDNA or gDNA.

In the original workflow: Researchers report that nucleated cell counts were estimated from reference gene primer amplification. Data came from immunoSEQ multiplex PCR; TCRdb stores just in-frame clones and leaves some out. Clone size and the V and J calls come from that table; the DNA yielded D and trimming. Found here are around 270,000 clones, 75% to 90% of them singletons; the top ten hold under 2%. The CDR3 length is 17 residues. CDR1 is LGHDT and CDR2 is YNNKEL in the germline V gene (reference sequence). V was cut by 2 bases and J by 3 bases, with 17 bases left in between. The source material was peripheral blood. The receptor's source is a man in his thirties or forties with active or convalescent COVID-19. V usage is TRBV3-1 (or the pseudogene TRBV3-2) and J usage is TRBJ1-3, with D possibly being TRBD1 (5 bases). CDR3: CASSQILSEGVGNTIYF. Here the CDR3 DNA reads TGTGCCAGCAGCCAAATTCTCAGCGAAGGGGTTGGAAACACCATATATTTT.